One and the same sample provided the 24 T cell receptor beta chains below, sequenced in a study of vaccination and CD4 T cells after COVID-19. TCRdb passed the PCR reads through MiXCR, listing each CDR3 protein once. This repertoire shows about 24,000 distinct CDR3 sequences, under 65% found once; its top ten account for approximately 0.99%. Sequences were derived from CD4+ T cells from blood, sampled before SARS-CoV-2 vaccination. The receptors were sampled from a human donor who had recovered from COVID-19.

This chain links TRBV19 with TRBJ2-7; 11 bases align to TRBD2. The germline V gene encodes CDR1 LNHDA and CDR2 SQIVND (reference sequence). After removal of 9 bases from V and 1 base from J, the junction contained 11 bases not matched to a gene. This CDR3 has 16 residues. The CDR3 spells CASKTSGGASSYEQYF. CDR3 DNA sequence: TGTGCCAGCAAAACTAGCGGGGGCGCGTCATCCTACGAGCAGTACTTC.

V usage is TRBV4-1 and J usage is TRBJ1-1, with 9 bases identical to TRBD1. Per the germline V gene, CDR1 is MGHRA and CDR2 is YSYEKL. Trimming cost V 6 bases and J 3 bases; bases outside gene matches: 11. There are 16 residues in the CDR3. The CDR3 coding sequence is TGCGCCAGCAGGGACTACAGGGGGCGAAGATACACTGAAGCTTTCTTT. Protein: CASRDYRGRRYTEAFF.

This clonotype is a singleton in its sample. The chain joins TRBV19 to TRBJ2-1; D is possibly TRBD2 (5 bases). V dropped 2 bases and J dropped 4 bases, with 6 bases sitting between them. This CDR3 spans 13 amino acids. In germline, CDR1 is LNHDA, CDR2 SQIVND (reference sequence). CDR3 coding DNA: TGTGCCAGTAGTATAACGGGGTACAATGAGCAGTTCTTC. Protein: CASSITGYNEQFF.

The chain uses TRBV7-8 and TRBJ2-4, with no clear D. The germline V and J ends were trimmed by 5 bases and 2 bases, with 16 bases remaining between them. The CDR3 covers 16 residues. Germline V gives CDR1 SGHVS, CDR2 FQNEAQ. For the CDR3, the DNA is TGTGCCAGCAGCCCACGACCCGCAGGACCCAAAAACATTCAGTACTTC. Translated: CASSPRPAGPKNIQYF.

Points on this clonotype: The DNA is left out, because the CDR3 cannot be placed on it with certainty; the CDR3 is given as TCRdb lists it. J is TRBJ2-7 and V is TRBV7-5; TRBD2 is the table's D call and was not checked against the DNA. TRBV7-5 is designated a pseudogene. The CDR3 has 20 amino acids, counting both end residues. The CDR3: CISVPEARGSGSPPGYEQYF.

There are a few counts of this clonotype. One end of the junction fails to match germline, which may point to a read error. The genes are TRBV7-7 and TRBJ2-7, with TRBD2 as a possible D gene (6 bases). CDR3 length: 13 residues. Germline V gene data show CDR1 as SSHAT and CDR2 as FNYEAQ (reference sequence). CDR3 in amino acids: CASSLAVGSEQYF. The CDR3 DNA sequence: TGTGCTAGCAGCTTAGCGGTCGGGAGCGAGCAGTACTTC.

V is TRBV6-2 or TRBV6-3 and J is TRBJ1-5, with 12 bases identical to TRBD1. V lost 7 bases to trimming and J lost 4 bases; unmatched junction nucleotides: 5. The CDR3 extends over 15 amino acids. Per germline, CDR1 MNHEY and CDR2 SVGEGT. The DNA for the CDR3 is TGTGCCAGCATCCCGGGACAGGGGGCGAATCAGCCCCAGCATTTT. Translated: CASIPGQGANQPQHF.

V and J are TRBV7-9 and TRBJ1-5, with D unclear. This CDR3 spans 15 amino acids. CDR1 and CDR2 (germline): SEHNR, FQNEAQ (reference sequence). The germline V and J ends were trimmed by 5 bases and 0 bases, with 11 bases remaining between them. The CDR3 spells CASSPGLNSNQPQHF. The CDR3 DNA reads TGTGCCAGCAGCCCTGGGCTGAATAGCAATCAGCCCCAGCATTTT. The whole variable domain, remainder taken from reference TRBV7-9 and TRBJ1-5, is DTGVSQNPRHKITKRGQNVTFRCDPISEHNRLYWYRQTLGQGPEFLTYFQNEAQLEKSRLLSDRFSAERPKGSFSTLEIQRTEQGDSAMYLCASSPGLNSNQPQHFGDGTRLSIL.

V usage is TRBV30 and J usage is TRBJ2-7; possibly TRBD1 for D (5 bases). Germline assignment: CDR1 GTSNPN and CDR2 SVGIG (reference sequence). The CDR3 has 13 amino acids. V shed 7 bases and J shed 4 bases, with 17 bases lying between them. CDR3 loop: CAYNRILGYEQYF. CDR3 nucleotides: TGTGCCTACAACAGGATATTGGGGTACGAGCAGTACTTC.

This clonotype was picked up a small number of times. The genes are TRBV2 and TRBJ2-3, with D hard to call. The CDR3 is 13 amino acids. CDR1 is SNHLY and CDR2 is FYNNEI in the germline V gene. Deletions cut 1 base from V and 5 bases from J, with 7 bases between. CDR3 amino acids: CASSEESRDTQYF. The CDR3, as DNA: TGTGCCAGCAGTGAAGAATCAAGAGATACGCAGTATTTT. Filled out from reference TRBV2 and TRBJ2-3, the complete variable domain reads EPEVTQTPSHQVTQMGQEVILRCVPISNHLYFYWYRQILGQKVEFLVSFYNNEISEKSEIFDDQFSVERPDGSNFTLKIRSTKLEDSAMYFCASSEESRDTQYFGPGTRLTVL.

This chain connects TRBV28 to TRBJ1-5; D is undetermined. The germline gives CDR1 MDHEN, CDR2 SYDVKM. The CDR3 covers 15 residues. V lost 1 base and J 3 bases, leaving 10 bases between the germline ends. The CDR3 bases are TGTGCCAGCAGTTTATTAGGTCAGAACAATCAGCCCCAGCATTTT. Its translation is CASSLLGQNNQPQHF.

Points on this clonotype: Its ends do not fully match the called genes, so a read error is possible. The chain combines TRBV20-1 with TRBJ1-1, with D perhaps matching TRBD1 (6 bases). The CDR3 spans 13 residues. Germline V gene data show CDR1 as DFQATT and CDR2 as SNEGSKA (reference sequence). This CDR3 is CSARDQGNAEAFF. As DNA, the CDR3 is TGCAGTGCTAGAGATCAGGGGAACGCTGAAGCTTTCTTT.

The CDR3 DNA reads TGTGCCAGCAGTCCGTCGACAGGCCGAGCTAACTATGGCTACACCTTC. Its translation is CASSPSTGRANYGYTF. The chain joins TRBV27 to TRBJ1-2, with a weak D call TRBD1 (6 bases). The CDR3 extends over 16 amino acids. V dropped 5 bases and J dropped 0 bases, with 16 bases sitting between them. Germline V gene data show CDR1 as MNHEY and CDR2 as SMNVEV (reference sequence).

The rearrangement uses TRBV7-2 and TRBJ2-5, with 8 bases fitting TRBD2. Germline V gene lookup returns CDR1 SGHTA and CDR2 FQGNSA. V was pared by 3 bases and J by 7 bases, with 1 base of the junction left unmatched. The CDR3 sequence is 12 residues long. CDR3: CASSFGGATQYF. The CDR3 region has the DNA TGTGCCAGCAGCTTCGGGGGGGCGACCCAGTACTTC.

The sample holds a few counts of this clonotype. The chain recombines TRBV7-6 with TRBJ1-2; D not certain. This CDR3 spans 14 amino acids. V lost 2 bases to trimming and J lost 5 bases, with 12 bases between them. The germline gives CDR1 SGHVS, CDR2 FNYEAQ. Here the CDR3 DNA reads TGTGCCAGCAGCTTATCTCCATTCGGTTATGGCTACACCTTC. It codes for CASSLSPFGYGYTF.

The chain uses TRBV19 and TRBJ2-2, with D maybe TRBD1 (6 bases). V lost 6 bases, J lost 6 bases, and 14 bases lay in between. This CDR3 region has 14 residues. Per the germline V gene, CDR1 is LNHDA and CDR2 is SQIVND (reference sequence). The CDR3 region has the DNA TGTGCCAGTAGCCCTATTCAGGGGCCCGGGGAGCTGTTTTTT. Residues: CASSPIQGPGELFF.

The chain recombines TRBV7-9 with TRBJ2-1; TRBD1 matches 10 bases. With V trimmed by 4 bases and J by 7 bases, 7 bases remained unmatched. CDR1 is SEHNR and CDR2 is FQNEAQ in the germline V gene (reference sequence). The CDR3 sequence is 15 residues long. CDR3: CASSYGDRGYNEQFF. As DNA, the CDR3 is TGTGCCAGCAGCTACGGGGACAGGGGATATAATGAGCAGTTCTTC. Supplemented by reference TRBV7-9 and TRBJ2-1, the full variable domain reads DTGVSQNPRHKITKRGQNVTFRCDPISEHNRLYWYRQTLGQGPEFLTYFQNEAQLEKSRLLSDRFSAERPKGSFSTLEIQRTEQGDSAMYLCASSYGDRGYNEQFFGPGTRLTVL.

V is TRBV24-1 and J is TRBJ2-5; TRBD2 is a possible D gene (6 bases). The V and J ends lost 3 bases and 5 bases respectively, with 15 bases between them. The CDR3 is 15 amino acids. CDR1 and CDR2 (germline): KGHDR, SFDVKD. The CDR3 DNA follows: TGTGCCACCAGTGATCCCGGGGGATGGAGGGAGACCCAGTACTTC. Amino acids: CATSDPGGWRETQYF.

A word on this clonotype: The germline gene is not matched at one end of the junction; a read error may be the cause. The V call is TRBV11-2, the J call TRBJ1-2, with 9 positions matching TRBD1. The CDR3 loop spans 15 amino acids. Germline V lookup: CDR1 SGHAT, CDR2 FQNNGV. CDR3 loop: CASSLEDRGYYGYAF. The CDR3 bases are TGTGCCAGCAGCTTAGAGGACAGGGGATACTATGGCTACGCCTTC.

The chain carries TRBV10-2 and TRBJ1-1, with a weak D call TRBD1 (6 bases). V was clipped by 8 bases and J by 6 bases, with 13 bases between them. Germline V gene lookup returns CDR1 WSHSY and CDR2 SAAADI. The CDR3 has 12 residues. This chain's CDR3 is CASQDHRAEAFF. DNA for the CDR3: TGCGCCAGCCAAGATCACAGGGCTGAAGCTTTCTTT.

The rearrangement joins TRBV12-3 or TRBV12-4 to TRBJ2-1; TRBD2 matches at 7 bases. V lost 6 bases and J lost 4; bases outside the gene matches: 12. The CDR3 runs 16 residues. The CDR3 sequence is CASRLQGASGYNEQFF. In DNA, the CDR3 is TGTGCCAGCAGACTACAAGGGGCTAGCGGATACAATGAGCAGTTCTTC.

The chain has TRBV20-1 and TRBJ2-7; 9 nucleotides match TRBD1. The germline CDR1 and CDR2 sequences are DFQATT and SNEGSKA (reference sequence). J was trimmed by 3 bases and V by 1 base; bases with no gene match: 10. The CDR3 has 16 residues. CDR3 sequence reads: CSARVTGTGSGYEQYF. CDR3 in DNA: TGCAGTGCTAGAGTAACCGGGACAGGGTCCGGCTACGAGCAGTACTTC.

The chain has TRBV5-1 and TRBJ2-7; D possibly corresponds to TRBD1 (6 bases). Trimming shortened V by 0 bases and J by 0 bases, and 13 bases separated the two germline ends. This CDR3 has 16 residues. The germline V gene encodes CDR1 SGHRS and CDR2 YFSETQ. The CDR3, as DNA: TGCGCCAGCAGCTTGGTGGTCCAGGGGAGCTCCTACGAGCAGTACTTC. Translated, it gives CASSLVVQGSSYEQYF.

A few counts support this clonotype. This chain connects TRBV11-2 to TRBJ2-1, with TRBD1 as a possible D gene (6 bases). The CDR3 loop spans 15 amino acids. V was pared by 5 bases and J by 0 bases, with 11 bases between. The germline V gene has CDR1 SGHAT and CDR2 FQNNGV. The CDR3 is CASSLTGLSYNEQFF. CDR3 DNA sequence: TGTGCCAGCAGCCTAACAGGGCTCTCCTACAATGAGCAGTTCTTC.